What follows is one T cell receptor (beta chain) and its context. The antigen remains undetermined. Per germline, CDR1 SNHLY and CDR2 FYNNEI. V trimming: 2 bases; J trimming: 2 bases; junction bases outside the gene matches: 5. The CDR3 covers 16 residues. This sample stems from a study of cytomegalovirus exposure and HLA in healthy donors. Background on the study: Both the approximately 130 validation repertoires and the approximately 620 first-cohort repertoires used the same platform, as reported by a later analysis. Findings and limits, study-wide: Most TCR sequences showed up rarely, but some public TCRs showed up in many donors.

The data were produced by immunoSEQ multiplex PCR, yet TCRdb's version contains in-frame clones alone and is incomplete. The sample has over 150,000 clones; 91% are singletons. Separate from the 666-subject first cohort, the 120-subject validation cohort was the one that the donors belonged to. The chain carries TRBV2 and TRBJ2-7; the match to TRBD2 covers 11 bases. Sequencing was performed on PBMCs. The TCR comes from a young woman in good health and CMV-seropositive. DNA for the CDR3: TGTGCCAGCAGTGAACCGAGGACTAGCGGGCCCTACGAGCAGTACTTC. Encoded protein: CASSEPRTSGPYEQYF.